One and the same sample provided the 2 T cell receptor beta chains below, sequenced in a study of T-cell memory formation after mild COVID-19. One entry per CDR3 protein results from TCRdb running MiXCR on the 5' RACE reads. Of 300,000 to 400,000 distinct CDR3 sequences listed, roughly 21% are singletons. Sequenced material: PBMCs or a T cell subset sorted from them (not recorded which). The receptors stem from an adult woman who had mild COVID-19 (a few samples of this study predate the infection). Cell type and time point are not known.

The chain has TRBV29-1 and TRBJ2-2, with D perhaps matching TRBD2 (5 bases). Germline CDR1 reads SQVTM; CDR2 reads ANQGSEA. The CDR3 is 13 residues long. Trimming removed 5 bases at V and 5 bases at J, with 12 bases between. The CDR3 spells CSVSTMGTGELFF. The CDR3 DNA reads TGCAGCGTTTCGACTATGGGGACCGGGGAGCTGTTTTTT.

This clonotype was seen more than once but under ten times. The V gene is TRBV19, the J gene TRBJ1-1, with D possibly matching TRBD1 (6 bases). The CDR3 sequence is 13 residues long. Germline V gives CDR1 LNHDA, CDR2 SQIVND (reference sequence). Trimming stripped 1 base from V and 11 bases from J, with 14 bases between. CDR3 nucleotide sequence: TGTGCCAGTAGTATAGGATGGGGGGCAGAGGCTTTCTTT. Amino acids: CASSIGWGAEAFF.